The 21 T cell receptor beta chains below all came from one sample that was sequenced in a study of T cells in Graves' hyperthyroidism and ophthalmopathy. Researchers took RNA transcripts and amplified the TCR beta CDR3 regions from them. A first-round RT-PCR of the TCR CDR3 used the HTBI primer set. MiXCR, applied by TCRdb to the multiplex PCR reads, yields one record per CDR3 protein. The sample contains 190,000 or so distinct CDR3 sequences, around 18% of which appear only once. Material: blood. These receptors were collected from a man aged 35 to 55 with Graves' hyperthyroidism.

This chain connects TRBV5-1 to TRBJ2-7; the match to TRBD1 covers 9 bases. Germline V gene data show CDR1 as SGHRS and CDR2 as YFSETQ. There are 15 residues in the CDR3. Losses at the gene ends were 3 bases for V and 3 bases for J; bases not matched to a gene: 7. CDR3 protein: CASSSEGTGLYEQYF. CDR3 DNA: TGCGCCAGCAGCTCGGAGGGGACAGGGCTCTACGAGCAGTACTTC.

This clonotype was recorded many times. The V gene is TRBV10-2, the J gene TRBJ1-1, with 9 bases matching TRBD1. V trimming: 6 bases; J trimming: 11 bases; junction bases outside the gene matches: 10. The CDR3 has 13 amino acids. Germline lookup yields CDR1 WSHSY and CDR2 SAAADI. The CDR3: CASSPGQGLMAFF. The DNA for the CDR3 is TGCGCCAGCAGCCCGGGACAGGGTCTAATGGCTTTCTTT.

This clonotype was picked up many times. The V call is TRBV7-9, the J call TRBJ1-4; TRBD1 agrees at 12 bases. V lost 6 bases, J lost 4 bases, and 15 bases stayed unmatched. Germline CDR1 SEHNR, CDR2 FQNEAQ (reference sequence). This CDR3 spans 19 amino acids. The CDR3 sequence is CASSSIGTGGAGINEKLFF. The DNA for the CDR3 is TGTGCCAGCAGTTCCATTGGGACAGGGGGCGCCGGGATTAATGAAAAACTGTTTTTT.

The sample holds a few counts of this clonotype. One end of the junction fails to match germline, which may point to a read error. CDR3 coding DNA: TGTGCCAGCGGTTATGATGGCTACACCTTC. Its protein is CASGYDGYTF. The V call is TRBV6-2 or TRBV6-3, the J call TRBJ1-2; D not certain. The CDR3 is 10 residues long. Germline V gives CDR1 MNHEY, CDR2 SVGEGT.

Ten or more counts support this clonotype. DNA for the CDR3: TGCAGTGCCACCTCCGAACAGGGTACCACAGATACGCAGTATTTT. Protein product: CSATSEQGTTDTQYF. This rearrangement joins TRBV20-1 to TRBJ2-3, with D possibly matching TRBD1 (6 bases). CDR1 is DFQATT and CDR2 is SNEGSKA in the germline V gene (reference sequence). The CDR3 spans 15 residues. Trimming shortened V by 6 bases and J by 2 bases, and 18 bases separated the two germline ends.

This clonotype was picked up many times. The chain uses TRBV5-1 and TRBJ2-1; D may be TRBD2 (7 bases). V lost 2 bases, J lost 5 bases, and 11 bases lay in between. CDR3 size: 14 residues. Germline assignment: CDR1 SGHRS and CDR2 YFSETQ. CDR3 DNA: TGCGCCAGCAGCTTAGGGGGGGCAGACAATGAGCAGTTCTTC. It codes for CASSLGGADNEQFF.

This clonotype was observed at least ten times. V is TRBV12-3 or TRBV12-4 and J is TRBJ2-1; possibly TRBD1 for D (6 bases). Trimming took 8 bases from V and 2 from J, leaving 10 bases between them. The CDR3 extends over 13 amino acids. CDR3 coding DNA: TGTGCCAGCGGCAGGGGCACCTACAATGAGCAGTTCTTC. It translates to CASGRGTYNEQFF.

This clonotype was seen at least ten times. The genes are TRBV2 and TRBJ2-5; D ambiguous. This CDR3 comprises 13 residues. Germline assignment: CDR1 SNHLY and CDR2 FYNNEI. The V end lost 2 bases, the J end lost 8 bases, and 12 bases lay between the germline ends. Here the CDR3 DNA reads TGTGCCAGCAGTGAACACACCGGAGCTACCCAGTACTTC. Translation: CASSEHTGATQYF.

This clonotype was picked up many times. The rearrangement uses TRBV28 and TRBJ2-5; 9 bases are a match to TRBD1. J gave up 5 bases and V 2 bases, and 3 bases lay outside the gene matches. Germline V gene sequence: CDR1 MDHEN, CDR2 SYDVKM. The CDR3 totals 14 residues. CDR3 nucleotides: TGTGCCAGCAGTTTAACAGGGGGCTGGGAGACCCAGTACTTC. This translates into CASSLTGGWETQYF.

This clonotype was recorded many times. The chain combines TRBV6-1 with TRBJ1-2, with TRBD1 identical over 7 bases. Germline assignment: CDR1 MNHNS and CDR2 SASEGT. The CDR3 has 13 residues. V shed 6 bases and J 7 bases; nucleotides not matched to a gene: 8. CDR3 DNA sequence: TGTGCCAGCAGGGGAGAAAGGGGGCTTGGCTACACCTTC. Protein: CASRGERGLGYTF.

The J gene is TRBJ2-2, the V gene TRBV4-3; D uncertain. V shed 2 bases and J shed 5 bases, with 6 bases lying between them. The CDR3 sequence is 13 residues long. The germline CDR1 and CDR2 sequences are LGHNA and YSLEER. CDR3 DNA sequence: TGCGCCAGCAGCCAATTTGATACCGGGGAGCTGTTTTTT. It yields the protein CASSQFDTGELFF.

This clonotype was detected many times. The V call is TRBV7-2, the J call TRBJ2-2; TRBD2 matches 13 bases. Per the germline V gene, CDR1 is SGHTA and CDR2 is FQGNSA. Trimming took 5 bases from V and 3 from J; bases not matched to a gene: 3. CDR3 length: 16 residues. CDR3 sequence: CASSPGLAGYTGELFF. The CDR3 coding sequence is TGTGCCAGCAGCCCGGGACTAGCGGGGTACACCGGGGAGCTGTTTTTT.

This clonotype was recorded many times. V usage is TRBV12-3 or TRBV12-4 and J usage is TRBJ2-1; perhaps TRBD2 as D (5 bases). Trimming shortened V by 6 bases and J by 10 bases, and 10 bases separated the two germline ends. The CDR3 consists of 11 residues. CDR3 in amino acids: CASRRRWEQFF. CDR3 DNA: TGTGCCAGCAGGAGGAGGTGGGAGCAGTTCTTC.

About this clonotype: At one end, the junction sequence differs from germline, possibly due to a read error. The V and J genes are TRBV24-1 and TRBJ2-1; D gene uncertain. This CDR3 contains 13 residues. Germline CDR1 reads KGHDR; CDR2 reads SFDVKD. The CDR3 sequence: CASSDLGYNEQFF. In nucleotides, the CDR3 is TGTGCCTCCAGTGATTTAGGGTACAATGAGCAGTTCTTC.

This clonotype was observed at least ten times. This CDR3 reads CASSYGQGWNEQYF. In DNA, the CDR3 is TGTGCCAGCAGTTACGGACAGGGGTGGAACGAGCAGTACTTC. The chain couples TRBV6-5 to TRBJ2-7; TRBD1 aligns across 9 bases. The CDR3 has 14 amino acids. Losses at the gene ends were 2 bases for V and 5 bases for J; bases not matched to a gene: 4. Germline CDR1 MNHEY, CDR2 SVGAGI.

The V call is TRBV29-1, the J call TRBJ2-3; maybe TRBD2 (5 bases). Germline V gives CDR1 SQVTM, CDR2 ANQGSEA. CDR3 length: 12 amino acids. V shed 7 bases and J shed 0 bases, with 8 bases lying between them. CDR3 protein: CSADSSTDTQYF. CDR3 sequence (DNA): TGCAGCGCGGACTCTAGCACAGATACGCAGTATTTT.

This clonotype turned up a few times. V is TRBV9 and J is TRBJ1-1; no definite D call. This CDR3 region has 15 residues. The V gene's germline CDR1 is SGDLS and CDR2 YYNGEE. Trimming removed 0 bases at V and 4 bases at J, with 13 bases between. CDR3 region: CASSVDLGGGTEAFF. The CDR3, as DNA: TGTGCCAGCAGCGTAGATCTAGGAGGAGGCACTGAAGCTTTCTTT.

In its sample, this clonotype was seen a few times. The chain carries TRBV10-3 and TRBJ1-4, with D tentatively TRBD1 (5 bases). The length of the CDR3 is 15 residues. The ends were cut back, 10 bases at V and 8 bases at J, with 23 bases in the middle. Germline V lookup: CDR1 ENHRY, CDR2 SYGVKD. In nucleotides, the CDR3 is TGTGCCAGCCAGTTCGGGGGTGGTGGATGGGAAAAACTGTTTTTT. Its protein product is CASQFGGGGWEKLFF.

This clonotype was seen many times. The chain couples TRBV20-1 to TRBJ2-5; 7 bases line up with TRBD1. The CDR3 totals 13 residues. Unmatched junction bases numbered 9, after V lost 6 bases and J lost 5 bases. CDR1 and CDR2 from the germline V gene are DFQATT and SNEGSKA (reference sequence). The CDR3 protein is CSANRGSGETQYF. In DNA, the CDR3 is TGCAGTGCGAACAGGGGAAGTGGGGAGACCCAGTACTTC.

Ten or more counts support this clonotype. J is TRBJ2-5 and V is TRBV18, with TRBD2 matching over 7 bases. Trimming took 1 base from V and 5 from J; bases not matched to a gene: 7. Per germline, CDR1 KGHSH and CDR2 LQKENI. This CDR3 has 15 residues. The CDR3 region is CASSPRGRRGETQYF. Here the CDR3 DNA reads TGTGCCAGCTCACCACGAGGCAGGCGGGGGGAGACCCAGTACTTC. The full variable domain, its missing parts supplied by reference TRBV18 and TRBJ2-5, is NAGVMQNPRHLVRRRGQEARLRCSPMKGHSHVYWYRQLPEEGLKFMVYLQKENIIDESGMPKERFSAEFPKEGPSILRIQQVVRGDSAAYFCASSPRGRRGETQYFGPGTRLLVL.

This sequence joins TRBV2 and TRBJ1-1; D ambiguous. V lost 7 bases and J 4 bases, leaving 10 bases between the germline ends. The length of the CDR3 is 12 residues. Germline CDR1 and CDR2: SNHLY and FYNNEI. This chain's CDR3 is CASKYSRTEAFF. The CDR3, as DNA: TGTGCCAGCAAATACTCTCGCACTGAAGCTTTCTTT.